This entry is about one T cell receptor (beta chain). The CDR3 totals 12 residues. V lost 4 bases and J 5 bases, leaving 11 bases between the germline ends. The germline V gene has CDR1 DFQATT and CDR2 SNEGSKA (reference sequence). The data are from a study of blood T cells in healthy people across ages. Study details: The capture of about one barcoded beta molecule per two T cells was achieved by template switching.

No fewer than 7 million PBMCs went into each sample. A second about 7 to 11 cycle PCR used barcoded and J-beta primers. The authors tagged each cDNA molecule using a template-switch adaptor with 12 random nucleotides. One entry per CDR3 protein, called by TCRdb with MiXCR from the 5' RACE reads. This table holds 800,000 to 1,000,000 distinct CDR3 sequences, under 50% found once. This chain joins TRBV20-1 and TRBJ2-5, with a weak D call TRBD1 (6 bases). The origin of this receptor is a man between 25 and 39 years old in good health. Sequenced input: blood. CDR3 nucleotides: TGCAGTGCTACGATTCAGGGGGAGACCCAGTACTTC. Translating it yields CSATIQGETQYF.